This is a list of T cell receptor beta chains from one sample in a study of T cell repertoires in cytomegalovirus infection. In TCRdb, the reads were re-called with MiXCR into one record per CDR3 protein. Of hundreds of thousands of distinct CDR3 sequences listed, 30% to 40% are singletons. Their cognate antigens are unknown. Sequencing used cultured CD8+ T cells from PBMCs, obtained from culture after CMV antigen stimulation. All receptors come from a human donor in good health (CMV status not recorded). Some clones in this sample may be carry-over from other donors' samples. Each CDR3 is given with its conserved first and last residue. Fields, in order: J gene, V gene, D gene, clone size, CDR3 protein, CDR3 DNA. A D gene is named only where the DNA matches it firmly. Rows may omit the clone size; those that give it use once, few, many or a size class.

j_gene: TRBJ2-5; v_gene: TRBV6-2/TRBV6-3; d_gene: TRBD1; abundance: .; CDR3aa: CATRGPRRGTSEETQYF; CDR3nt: TGTGCCACCAGGGGGCCTAGAAGGGGCACCTCAGAAGAGACCCAGTACTTC
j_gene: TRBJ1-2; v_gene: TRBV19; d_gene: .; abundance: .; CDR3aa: CASTVGGFGHGYTF; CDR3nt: TGTGCCAGTACCGTTGGGGGCTTCGGTCATGGCTACACCTTC
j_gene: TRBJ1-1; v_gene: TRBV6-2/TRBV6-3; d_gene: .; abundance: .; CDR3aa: CASSPGPFEAFF; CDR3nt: TGTGCCAGCAGTCCCGGGCCGTTTGAAGCTTTCTTT
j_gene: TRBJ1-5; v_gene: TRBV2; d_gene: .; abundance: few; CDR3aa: CASSELDNSNQPQHF; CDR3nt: TGTGCCAGCAGTGAATTAGATAATAGCAATCAGCCCCAGCATTTT
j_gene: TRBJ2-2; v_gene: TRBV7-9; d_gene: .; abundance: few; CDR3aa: CASSPPGLGELFF; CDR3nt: TGTGCCAGCAGTCCCCCGGGTCTCGGGGAGCTGTTTTTT
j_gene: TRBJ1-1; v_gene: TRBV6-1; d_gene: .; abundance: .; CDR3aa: CALGQGYRSDTEAFF; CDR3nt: TGTGCCCTTGGACAAGGGTATCGTTCGGACACTGAAGCTTTCTTT
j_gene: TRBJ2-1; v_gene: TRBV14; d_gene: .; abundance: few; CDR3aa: CASSLRSRDEQFF; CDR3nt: TGTGCCAGCAGCCTTCGGTCACGTGATGAGCAGTTCTTC
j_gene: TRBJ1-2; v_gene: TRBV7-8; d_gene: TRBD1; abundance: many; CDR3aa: CASSEGQGVNYGYTF; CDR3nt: TGTGCCAGCAGCGAGGGACAGGGGGTTAACTATGGCTACACCTTC
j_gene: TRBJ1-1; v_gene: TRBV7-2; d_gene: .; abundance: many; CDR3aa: CASSLIGTDTEAFF; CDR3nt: TGTGCCAGCAGCTTAATCGGGACGGACACTGAAGCTTTCTTT
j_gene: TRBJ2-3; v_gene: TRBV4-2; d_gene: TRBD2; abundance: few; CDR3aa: CASSQDRLAGFYTDTQYF; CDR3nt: TGTGCCAGCAGCCAAGATCGTCTAGCGGGATTCTACACAGATACGCAGTATTTT
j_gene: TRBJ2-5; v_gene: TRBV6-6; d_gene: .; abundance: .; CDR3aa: CASRSPGLTLRGQETQYF; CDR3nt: TGTGCCAGCAGATCCCCCGGGCTCACCTTGAGGGGGCAAGAGACCCAGTACTTC
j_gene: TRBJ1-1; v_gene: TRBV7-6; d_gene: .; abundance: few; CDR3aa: CASSDVGVNTEAFF; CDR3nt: TGTGCCAGCAGCGACGTAGGGGTGAACACTGAAGCTTTCTTT
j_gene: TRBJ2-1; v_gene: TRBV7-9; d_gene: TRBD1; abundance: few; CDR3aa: CASSALTGGLGNEQFF; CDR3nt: TGTGCCAGCAGCGCCCTGACAGGGGGACTTGGGAATGAGCAGTTCTTC
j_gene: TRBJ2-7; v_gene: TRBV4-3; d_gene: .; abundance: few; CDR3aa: CASSQEGHEQYF; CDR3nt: TGCGCCAGCAGCCAAGAGGGCCACGAGCAGTACTTC
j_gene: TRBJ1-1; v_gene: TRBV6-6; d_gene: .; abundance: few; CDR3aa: CASSYKVSGKTEAFF; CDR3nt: TGTGCCAGCAGTTACAAGGTCTCAGGGAAGACTGAAGCTTTCTTT
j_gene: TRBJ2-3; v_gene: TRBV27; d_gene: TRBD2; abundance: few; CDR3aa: CASSFSGLVTDTQYF; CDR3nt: TGTGCCAGCAGTTTCTCCGGACTAGTCACAGATACGCAGTATTTT
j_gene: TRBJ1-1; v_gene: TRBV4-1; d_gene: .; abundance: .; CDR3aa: CASSQEGQGPNTEAFF; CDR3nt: TGCGCCAGCAGCCAAGAGGGGCAGGGCCCGAACACTGAAGCTTTCTTT
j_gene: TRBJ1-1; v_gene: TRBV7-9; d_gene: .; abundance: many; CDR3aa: CASSPDTEAFF; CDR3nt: TGTGCCAGCAGCCCCGACACTGAAGCTTTCTTT
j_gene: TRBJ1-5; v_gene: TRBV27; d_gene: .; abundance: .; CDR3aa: CASSLSGADQPQHF; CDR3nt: TGTGCCAGCAGTTTATCGGGGGCGGATCAGCCCCAGCATTTT
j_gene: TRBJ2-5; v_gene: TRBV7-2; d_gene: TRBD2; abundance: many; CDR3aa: CASSLEDLGGTWAETQYF; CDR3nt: TGTGCCAGCAGCCTAGAGGATTTGGGGGGGACCTGGGCGGAGACCCAGTACTTC
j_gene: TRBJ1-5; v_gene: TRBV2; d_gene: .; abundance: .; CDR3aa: CASSEVWQFRIQPQHF; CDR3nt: TGTGCCAGCAGTGAAGTTTGGCAATTCCGCATTCAGCCCCAGCATTTT
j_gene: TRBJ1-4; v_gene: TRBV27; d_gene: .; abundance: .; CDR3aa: CASGWVGEKLFF; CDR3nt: TGTGCCAGCGGGTGGGTGGGCGAAAAACTGTTTTTT
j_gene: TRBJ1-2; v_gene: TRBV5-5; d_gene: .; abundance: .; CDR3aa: CASSPRGEPRINYGYTF; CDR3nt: TGTGCCAGCAGCCCAAGGGGGGAGCCACGGATTAACTATGGCTACACCTTC
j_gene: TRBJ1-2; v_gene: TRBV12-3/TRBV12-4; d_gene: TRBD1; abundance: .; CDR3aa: CASTTTGVYGYTF; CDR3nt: TGTGCCAGCACCACGACAGGGGTCTATGGCTACACCTTC
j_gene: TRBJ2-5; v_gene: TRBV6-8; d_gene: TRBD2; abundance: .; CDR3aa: CASSPPGDRLAGGKETQYF; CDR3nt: TGTGCCAGCAGTCCGCCAGGGGATAGACTAGCGGGGGGGAAAGAGACCCAGTACTTC
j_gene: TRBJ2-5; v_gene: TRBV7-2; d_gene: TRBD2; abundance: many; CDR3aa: CASSLERGIQETQYF; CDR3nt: TGTGCCAGCAGCTTAGAGCGGGGGATCCAAGAGACCCAGTACTTC
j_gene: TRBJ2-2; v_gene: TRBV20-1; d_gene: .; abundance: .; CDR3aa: CSAPRGGELFF; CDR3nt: TGCAGTGCACCCAGGGGAGGGGAGCTGTTTTTT
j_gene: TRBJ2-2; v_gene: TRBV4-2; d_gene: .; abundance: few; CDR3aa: CASSQDRSSLGELFF; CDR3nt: TGTGCCAGCAGCCAAGATCGGAGCAGTCTAGGGGAGCTGTTTTTT
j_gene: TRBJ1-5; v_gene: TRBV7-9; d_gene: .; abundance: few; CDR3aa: CASEGGDQPQHF; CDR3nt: TGTGCCAGCGAGGGAGGGGATCAGCCCCAGCATTTT
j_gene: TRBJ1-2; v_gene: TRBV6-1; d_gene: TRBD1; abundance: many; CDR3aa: CASGIRDSSSWTNYGYTF; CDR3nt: TGTGCCAGCGGTATTCGGGACAGCTCTAGTTGGACTAACTATGGCTACACCTTC
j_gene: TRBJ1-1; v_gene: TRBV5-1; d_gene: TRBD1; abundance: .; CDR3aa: CASSLEGARDTEAFF; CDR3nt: TGCGCCAGCAGCTTGGAGGGGGCGAGAGACACTGAAGCTTTCTTT
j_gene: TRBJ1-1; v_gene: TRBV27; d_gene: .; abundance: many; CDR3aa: CASREGGTEAFF; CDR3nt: TGTGCCAGCAGGGAGGGGGGGACTGAAGCTTTCTTT
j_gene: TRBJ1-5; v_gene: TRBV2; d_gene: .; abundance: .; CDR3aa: CASSAGEVSNQPQHF; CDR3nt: TGTGCCAGCAGTGCCGGGGAAGTCAGCAATCAGCCCCAGCATTTT
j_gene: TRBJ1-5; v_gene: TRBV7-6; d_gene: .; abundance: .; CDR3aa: CASSQGHQPNQPQHF; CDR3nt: TGTGCCAGCAGCCAGGGACATCAACCGAATCAGCCCCAGCATTTT
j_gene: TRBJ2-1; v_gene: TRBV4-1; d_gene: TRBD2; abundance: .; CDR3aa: CASSQWGTGLAGSEQFF; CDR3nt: TGCGCCAGCAGCCAGTGGGGGACGGGACTAGCGGGGAGTGAGCAGTTCTTC
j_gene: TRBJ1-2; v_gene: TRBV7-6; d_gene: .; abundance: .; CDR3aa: CASSSSTGTLYGYTF; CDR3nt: TGTGCCAGCAGTTCCTCGACCGGGACTCTCTATGGCTACACCTTC
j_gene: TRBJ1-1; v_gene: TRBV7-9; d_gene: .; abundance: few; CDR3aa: CASSAGRLVSFTNTEAFF; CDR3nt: TGTGCCAGCAGCGCCGGACGACTCGTTAGCTTTACCAACACTGAAGCTTTCTTT